These 32 T cell receptor beta chains were sequenced from one sample in a study of cytomegalovirus exposure and HLA in healthy donors. The PCR made use of 60 Vbeta and 13 Jbeta primers. Sequencing used immunoSEQ multiplex PCR; TCRdb keeps in-frame clones, though not all of them. The sample holds roughly 150,000 clones, approximately 88% seen once. The sequenced material came from PBMCs. The receptor source for this set is a boy aged 2 to 10 in good health and CMV-seronegative.

The rearrangement uses TRBV9 and TRBJ2-3, with 12 bases identical to TRBD2. Germline CDR1 and CDR2: SGDLS and YYNGEE. The J segment lost 6 bases and the V segment lost 0 bases, leaving 11 bases of the junction unmatched. The CDR3 has 18 amino acids. The DNA of the CDR3 is TGTGCCAGCAGCGTAGTGCCTAGCGGGGGGGCCGGATTGGATACGCAGTATTTT. Protein product: CASSVVPSGGAGLDTQYF.

The CDR3: CASSPDSTGGYTF. Here the CDR3 DNA reads TGCGCCAGCAGTCCGGACAGCACTGGAGGCTACACCTTC. The genes are TRBV5-1 and TRBJ1-2; TRBD1 is a possible D gene (6 bases). This CDR3 comprises 13 residues. The germline V gene has CDR1 SGHRS and CDR2 YFSETQ. V was trimmed by 5 bases and J by 8 bases, leaving 16 bases between them. The full variable domain, with the rest looked up from reference TRBV5-1 and TRBJ1-2, is KAGVTQTPRYLIKTRGQQVTLSCSPISGHRSVSWYQQTPGQGLQFLFEYFSETQRNKGNFPGRFSGRQFSNSRSEMNVSTLELGDSALYLCASSPDSTGGYTFGSGTRLTVV.

The gene calls are TRBV4-3 and TRBJ1-3; D might be TRBD1 (5 bases). The CDR3 length is 17 residues. V was clipped by 4 bases and J by 3 bases, with 19 bases between them. CDR1 LGHNA and CDR2 YSLEER come from the germline V gene. CDR3 protein: CASSLDRGRDFGNTIYF. The CDR3 DNA is TGCGCCAGCAGCCTAGACCGGGGTCGGGACTTTGGAAACACCATATATTTT.

The chain uses TRBV9 and TRBJ2-2, with TRBD2 matching over 8 bases. With 4 bases clipped from V and 3 bases from J, the junction kept 8 bases outside the gene matches. The CDR3 covers 16 residues. Germline CDR1 is SGDLS and CDR2 is YYNGEE. CDR3 region: CASSPPGGGDTGELFF. The DNA for the CDR3 is TGTGCCAGCAGCCCCCCGGGAGGGGGGGACACCGGGGAGCTGTTTTTT.

This clone was observed a handful of times. The chain links TRBV5-1 to TRBJ2-5; 12 bases match TRBD2. The length of the CDR3 is 15 residues. Germline V lookup: CDR1 SGHRS, CDR2 YFSETQ. J gave up 4 bases and V 4 bases, and 5 bases lay outside the gene matches. The CDR3: CASSRTTSGGETQYF. The CDR3 bases are TGCGCCAGCAGCAGAACGACTAGCGGGGGAGAGACCCAGTACTTC.

Here the CDR3 reads CASSLRAGAYGYTF. In DNA form, the CDR3 reads TGTGCCAGCAGTTTGAGGGCAGGGGCCTATGGCTACACCTTC. The V and J genes are TRBV27 and TRBJ1-2; D possibly corresponds to TRBD1 (6 bases). Trimming removed 3 bases at V and 4 bases at J, with 12 bases between. Germline loops: CDR1 MNHEY, CDR2 SMNVEV (reference sequence). The CDR3 length is 14 residues.

The V call is TRBV4-3, the J call TRBJ2-7; 9 nucleotides agree with TRBD1. The CDR3 spans 15 residues. The trim removed 0 bases at V and 2 bases at J, leaving 2 bases unmatched. CDR1 is LGHNA and CDR2 is YSLEER in the germline V gene. In DNA form, the CDR3 reads TGCGCCAGCAGCCAAGAAGGGACAGGGACCTACGAGCAGTACTTC. This translates into CASSQEGTGTYEQYF.

This clone was seen only a few times. The rearrangement links TRBV30 to TRBJ1-5; 7 bases map to TRBD1. In germline, CDR1 is GTSNPN, CDR2 SVGIG (reference sequence). V gave up 5 bases and J gave up 5 bases; unmatched junction bases: 12. This CDR3 comprises 15 residues. CDR3 in amino acids: CAWSNGQGVDQPQHF. CDR3 nucleotide sequence: TGTGCCTGGTCGAACGGGCAGGGGGTGGATCAGCCCCAGCATTTT. Variable domain in full (rest from reference TRBV30 and TRBJ1-5): SQTIHQWPATLVQPVGSPLSLECTVEGTSNPNLYWYRQAAGRGLQLLFYSVGIGQISSEVPQNLSASRPQDRQFILSSKKLLLSDSGFYLCAWSNGQGVDQPQHFGDGTRLSIL.

V usage is TRBV29-1 and J usage is TRBJ1-2, with D possibly being TRBD1 (6 bases). The CDR3 covers 13 residues. V lost 7 bases to trimming and J lost 0 bases, with 12 bases between them. CDR1 SQVTM and CDR2 ANQGSEA come from the germline V gene. The DNA for the CDR3 is TGCAGCGCTGGACAGTCCTCTAACTATGGCTACACCTTC. As protein: CSAGQSSNYGYTF.

The rearrangement links TRBV21-1 to TRBJ2-1; the D call in the table, TRBD2, was not verified against the DNA. TRBV21-1 is labeled a pseudogene. CDR3 length equals 17 residues. The CDR3: CASSLKGLPPSYNEQFF. The CDR3 DNA is TGTGCCAGCAGCCTAAAGGGACTCCCACCCTCCTACAATGAGCAGTTCTTC.

Only a few counts were recorded for this clone. The chain couples TRBV6-5 to TRBJ1-1; D perhaps matches TRBD1 (5 bases). CDR3 length: 14 residues. Per the germline V gene, CDR1 is MNHEY and CDR2 is SVGAGI. The V end was cut by 2 bases, the J end by 6 bases, with 13 bases between. This CDR3 is CASSYREGASEAFF. The CDR3 nucleotides are TGTGCCAGCAGTTACAGGGAAGGGGCCTCTGAAGCTTTCTTT.

The chain uses TRBV6-6 and TRBJ2-5, with D hard to call. The germline gives CDR1 MNHNY, CDR2 SVGAGI (reference sequence). This CDR3 has 11 amino acids. The V gene lost 6 bases and the J gene lost 7 bases, with 9 bases spanning the gap. The CDR3 reads CASSSLATQYF. The CDR3 DNA reads TGTGCCAGCAGCTCTTTAGCGACCCAGTACTTC.

The chain combines TRBV7-9 with TRBJ1-1; the D gene is possibly TRBD1 (6 bases). The germline V gene has CDR1 SEHNR and CDR2 FQNEAQ (reference sequence). V was clipped by 0 bases and J by 1 base, with 6 bases between them. The length of the CDR3 is 14 residues. This chain's CDR3 is CASSLATGNTEAFF. The CDR3 nucleotides read TGTGCCAGCAGCTTAGCGACAGGGAACACTGAAGCTTTCTTT.

There are a few counts of this clone. The chain has TRBV1 and TRBJ2-7; TRBD2 was called by the table and not checked on the DNA. TRBV1 is a pseudogene locus. The CDR3 length is 14 residues. CDR3 amino acids: CTSSQPGLTYEQYV. The CDR3 bases are TGCACCAGCAGCCAACCAGGACTAACCTACGAGCAGTACGTC.

The gene calls are TRBV2 and TRBJ1-6; tentatively, D is TRBD1 (5 bases). Germline loops: CDR1 SNHLY, CDR2 FYNNEI. The CDR3 length is 16 residues. The germline V and J ends were trimmed by 4 bases and 1 base, with 11 bases remaining between them. CDR3 nucleotide sequence: TGTGCCAGCAGTGGTGTCAGGGTATCCTATAATTCACCCCTCCACTTT. Translation: CASSGVRVSYNSPLHF.

The V call is TRBV7-9, the J call TRBJ2-5, with a weak D call TRBD1 (6 bases). Between the trimmed V and J ends, which lost 1 base and 4 bases, there was a span of 10 bases. The CDR3 sequence is 14 residues long. The V gene's germline CDR1 is SEHNR and CDR2 FQNEAQ (reference sequence). The DNA of the CDR3 is TGTGCCAGCAGCTTAGGCAGGGGCCGAGAGACCCAGTACTTC. The encoded protein is CASSLGRGRETQYF.

This rearrangement joins TRBV29-1 to TRBJ2-3; D perhaps matches TRBD2 (5 bases). The CDR3 loop spans 13 amino acids. Germline V lookup: CDR1 SQVTM, CDR2 ANQGSEA. Trimming removed 3 bases at V and 2 bases at J, with 9 bases between. The CDR3 loop is CSVEGVFTDTQYF. CDR3 DNA sequence: TGCAGCGTTGAGGGAGTTTTCACAGATACGCAGTATTTT.

The genes are TRBV5-8 and TRBJ2-1; TRBD2 matches at 8 bases. The CDR3 has 14 amino acids. Germline V lookup: CDR1 SGHTS, CDR2 YDEGEE. V gave up 2 bases and J gave up 7 bases; unmatched junction bases: 5. The CDR3 reads CASSFQRGRNEQFF. The CDR3 DNA reads as TGTGCCAGCAGCTTCCAGCGGGGGAGGAATGAGCAGTTCTTC.

This clone was detected only once. The chain carries TRBV6-1 and TRBJ2-7; TRBD1 aligns across 7 bases. The junction had 13 bases not matched to a gene; V was cut back by 5 bases and J by 6 bases. This CDR3 spans 15 amino acids. CDR1 is MNHNS, CDR2 SASEGT, per germline. This chain's CDR3 is CASSTKQGPGGEQYV. In nucleotides, the CDR3 is TGTGCCAGCAGTACTAAACAGGGGCCTGGCGGCGAGCAGTACGTC.

This clone has more than one count but fewer than ten. The rearrangement joins TRBV27 to TRBJ1-5; D call uncertain. The V end lost 5 bases, the J end lost 5 bases, and 13 bases lay between the germline ends. The CDR3 length is 14 residues. CDR1 is MNHEY and CDR2 is SMNVEV in the germline V gene (reference sequence). The DNA for the CDR3 is TGTGCCAGCAGTACTCTCGGTCAGGATCAGCCCCAGCATTTT. Translated, it gives CASSTLGQDQPQHF.

The chain recombines TRBV9 with TRBJ2-1, with 8 bases fitting TRBD2. This CDR3 has 20 residues. V trimming: 0 bases; J trimming: 1 base; junction bases outside the gene matches: 15. From germline, CDR1 is SGDLS and CDR2 YYNGEE. The CDR3 nucleotides are TGTGCCAGCAGCGTAGAGGGGGGTACCCCGGGACTAGGGTCCTACAATGAGCAGTTCTTC. Its protein is CASSVEGGTPGLGSYNEQFF.

The chain uses TRBV19 and TRBJ2-3, with unresolved D. This CDR3 has 16 residues. Trimming removed 3 bases from V and 0 bases from J, with 13 bases in between. CDR1 is LNHDA, CDR2 SQIVND, per germline (reference sequence). The CDR3 protein is CASSIGFLSSTDTQYF. CDR3 in DNA: TGTGCCAGTAGTATCGGGTTTCTCTCTAGCACAGATACGCAGTATTTT.

The chain uses TRBV6-4 and TRBJ1-1; 8 bases match TRBD1. J lost 4 bases, V lost 9 bases, and 10 bases had no gene match. The CDR3 is made up of 14 amino acids. Germline CDR1 reads MRHNA; CDR2 reads SNTAGT. CDR3 DNA sequence: TGTGCCAGGGGTCAGGGGGCTGGGGTCACTGAAGCTTTCTTT. Protein: CARGQGAGVTEAFF.

This clone was recorded once. The J gene is TRBJ1-4, the V gene TRBV19; D may be TRBD1 (5 bases). The CDR3 contains 14 residues. V lost 4 bases and J 5 bases, leaving 11 bases between the germline ends. From germline, CDR1 is LNHDA and CDR2 SQIVND (reference sequence). The CDR3 DNA reads as TGTGCCAGTAGTACTGACAGCTGGAATGAAAAACTGTTTTTT. Protein sequence: CASSTDSWNEKLFF.

A few counts support this clone. The V and J genes are TRBV6-1 and TRBJ1-2, with D perhaps TRBD1 (6 bases). The V gene lost 2 bases and the J gene lost 6 bases, with 19 bases spanning the gap. This CDR3 comprises 16 residues. The germline V gene encodes CDR1 MNHNS and CDR2 SASEGT. CDR3 sequence reads: CASSELNGQGPNGYTF. CDR3 sequence (DNA): TGTGCCAGCAGTGAATTAAATGGGCAGGGGCCAAATGGCTACACCTTC.

The chain combines TRBV11-2 with TRBJ2-7, with TRBD1 as a possible D gene (6 bases). CDR3 length equals 14 residues. Per germline, CDR1 SGHAT and CDR2 FQNNGV. Trimming removed 1 base at V and 6 bases at J, with 13 bases between. CDR3: CASSLAQGRSEQYV. The CDR3 bases are TGTGCCAGCAGCTTAGCACAGGGCAGAAGCGAGCAGTACGTC.

The rearrangement links TRBV6-1 to TRBJ1-2; 9 nucleotides line up with TRBD1. The CDR3 runs to 14 residues. CDR1 is MNHNS, CDR2 SASEGT, per germline. With V trimmed by 6 bases and J by 2 bases, 4 bases remained unmatched. The DNA of the CDR3 is TGTGCCAGCAGGACCGGACAGGGGAACTATGGCTACACCTTC. It translates to CASRTGQGNYGYTF.

V and J are TRBV9 and TRBJ2-3; 9 positions match TRBD1. After removal of 3 bases from V and 1 base from J, the junction contained 15 bases not matched to a gene. This CDR3 has 19 amino acids. Germline lookup yields CDR1 SGDLS and CDR2 YYNGEE. The CDR3: CASSGLPDRGSSGTDTQYF. The CDR3 DNA sequence: TGTGCCAGCAGCGGCCTCCCGGACAGGGGATCGTCGGGCACAGATACGCAGTATTTT. The complete variable domain, with remaining parts taken from reference TRBV9 and TRBJ2-3, reads DSGVTQTPKHLITATGQRVTLRCSPRSGDLSVYWYQQSLDQGLQFLIQYYNGEERAKGNILERFSAQQFPDLHSELNLSSLELGDSALYFCASSGLPDRGSSGTDTQYFGPGTRLTVL.

Comment on this clone: The junction departs from germline at one end; a sequencing error may be responsible. The CDR3 bases are TGTGCTAGCAGCTTGGCTAGCGGGAGGGCGGGGGAGCAGTTCTTC. This encodes CASSLASGRAGEQFF. This chain links TRBV7-7 with TRBJ2-1; 12 nucleotides match TRBD2. In germline, CDR1 is SSHAT, CDR2 FNYEAQ (reference sequence). This CDR3 is 15 amino acids long.

The chain recombines TRBV5-4 with TRBJ2-3; TRBD1 is a possible D gene (7 bases). Trimming stripped 3 bases from V and 2 bases from J, with 16 bases between. In germline, CDR1 is SGHNT, CDR2 YYREEE (reference sequence). The CDR3 covers 16 residues. CDR3 in amino acids: CASSSNRGTATDTQYF. Written as DNA, the CDR3 is TGTGCCAGCAGCTCTAACCGGGGGACAGCCACAGATACGCAGTATTTT.

This CDR3 is CSVDEAGEYNEQFF. CDR3 in DNA: TGCAGCGTTGACGAAGCGGGGGAATACAATGAGCAGTTCTTC. The V call is TRBV29-1, the J call TRBJ2-1, with 8 bases that match TRBD2. Germline assignment: CDR1 SQVTM and CDR2 ANQGSEA. Losses at the gene ends were 3 bases for V and 4 bases for J; bases not matched to a gene: 5. The CDR3 sequence is 14 residues long.

This chain uses TRBV7-2 with TRBJ1-2; D is unresolved. Germline CDR1 and CDR2: SGHTA and FQGNSA. The CDR3 runs 16 residues. V lost 1 base to trimming and J lost 5 bases, with 17 bases between them. The CDR3 loop reads CASSLEGGELSYGYTF. The CDR3 DNA follows: TGTGCCAGCAGCTTAGAGGGAGGAGAACTCTCGTATGGCTACACCTTC.